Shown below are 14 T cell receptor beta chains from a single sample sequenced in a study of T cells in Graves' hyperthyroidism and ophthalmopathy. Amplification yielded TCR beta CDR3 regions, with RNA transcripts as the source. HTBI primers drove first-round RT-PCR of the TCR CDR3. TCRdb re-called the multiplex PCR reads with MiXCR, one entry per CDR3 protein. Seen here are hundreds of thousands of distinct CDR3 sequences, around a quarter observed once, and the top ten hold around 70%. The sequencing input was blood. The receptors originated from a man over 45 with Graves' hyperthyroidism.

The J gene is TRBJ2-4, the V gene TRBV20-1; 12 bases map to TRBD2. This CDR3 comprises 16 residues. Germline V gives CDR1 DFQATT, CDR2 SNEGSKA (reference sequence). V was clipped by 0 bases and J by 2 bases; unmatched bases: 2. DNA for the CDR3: TGCAGTGCTAGAGAGCTAGCGGGAGGGCCCAAAAACATTCAGTACTTC. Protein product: CSARELAGGPKNIQYF.

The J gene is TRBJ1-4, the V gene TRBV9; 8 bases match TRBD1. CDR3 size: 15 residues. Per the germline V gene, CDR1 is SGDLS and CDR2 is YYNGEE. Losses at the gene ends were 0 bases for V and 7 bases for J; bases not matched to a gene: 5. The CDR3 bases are TGTGCCAGCAGCGTAGACGCAGGGGGCGTTGAAAAACTGTTTTTT. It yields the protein CASSVDAGGVEKLFF.

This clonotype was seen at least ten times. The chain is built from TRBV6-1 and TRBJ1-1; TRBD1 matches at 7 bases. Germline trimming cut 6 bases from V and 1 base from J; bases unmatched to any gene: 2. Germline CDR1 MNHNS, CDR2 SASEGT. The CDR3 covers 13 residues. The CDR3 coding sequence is TGTGCCAGCAGGGGGACAGCGAACACTGAAGCTTTCTTT. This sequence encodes CASRGTANTEAFF.

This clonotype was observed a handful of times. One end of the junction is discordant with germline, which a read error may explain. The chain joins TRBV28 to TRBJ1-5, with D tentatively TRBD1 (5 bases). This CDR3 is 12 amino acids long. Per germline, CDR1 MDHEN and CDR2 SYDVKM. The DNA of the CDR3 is TGTGCCAGCAGTTTATCTCGGGGGGTTGAGGATTTT. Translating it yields CASSLSRGVEDF.

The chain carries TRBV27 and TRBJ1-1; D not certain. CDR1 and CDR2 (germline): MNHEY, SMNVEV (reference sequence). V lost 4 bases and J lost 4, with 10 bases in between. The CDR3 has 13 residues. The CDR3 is CASSSSEGTEAFF. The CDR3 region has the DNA TGTGCCAGCAGTTCATCAGAGGGCACTGAAGCTTTCTTT.

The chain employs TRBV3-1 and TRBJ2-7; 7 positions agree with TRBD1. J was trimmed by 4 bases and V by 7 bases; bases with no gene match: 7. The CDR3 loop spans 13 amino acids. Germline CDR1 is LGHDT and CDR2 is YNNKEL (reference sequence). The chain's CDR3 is CASTLRQGYEQYF. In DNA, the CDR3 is TGTGCCAGCACCCTACGACAGGGTTACGAGCAGTACTTC.

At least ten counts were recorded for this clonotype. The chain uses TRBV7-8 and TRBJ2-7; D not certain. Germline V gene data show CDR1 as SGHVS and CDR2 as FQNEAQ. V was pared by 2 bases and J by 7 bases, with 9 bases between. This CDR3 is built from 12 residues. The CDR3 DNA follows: TGTGCCAGCAGCTTAAAAACACGGGAGCAGTACTTC. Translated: CASSLKTREQYF. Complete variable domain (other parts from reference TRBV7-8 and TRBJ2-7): GAGVSQSPRYKVAKRGQDVALRCDPISGHVSLFWYQQALGQGPEFLTYFQNEAQLDKSGLPSDRFFAERPEGSVSTLKIQRTQQEDSAVYLCASSLKTREQYFGPGTRLTVT.

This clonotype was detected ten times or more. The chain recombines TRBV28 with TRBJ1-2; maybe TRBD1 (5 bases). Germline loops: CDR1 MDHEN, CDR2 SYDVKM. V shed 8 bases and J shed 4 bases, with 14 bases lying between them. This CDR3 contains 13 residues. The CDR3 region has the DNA TGTGCCAGCTGGGACGGCAACTCCTATGGCTACACCTTC. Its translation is CASWDGNSYGYTF.

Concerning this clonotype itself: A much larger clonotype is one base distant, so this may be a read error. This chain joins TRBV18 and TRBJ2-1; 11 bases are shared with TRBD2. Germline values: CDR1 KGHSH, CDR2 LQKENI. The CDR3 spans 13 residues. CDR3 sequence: CASSPGTSGEQLF. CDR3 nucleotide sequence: TGTGCCAGCTCACCCGGGACTAGCGGCGAGCAGCTCTTC.

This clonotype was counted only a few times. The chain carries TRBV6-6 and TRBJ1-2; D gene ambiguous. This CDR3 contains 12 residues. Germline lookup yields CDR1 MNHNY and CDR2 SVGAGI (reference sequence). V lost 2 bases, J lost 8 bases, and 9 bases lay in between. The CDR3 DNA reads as TGTGCCAGCAGTTACCCGGCGGGGGGCTACACCTTC. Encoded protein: CASSYPAGGYTF.

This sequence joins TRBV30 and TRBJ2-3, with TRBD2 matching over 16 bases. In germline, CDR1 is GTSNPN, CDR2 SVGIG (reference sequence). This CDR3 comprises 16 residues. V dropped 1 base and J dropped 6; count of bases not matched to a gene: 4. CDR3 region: CAWSGGLAGGPDTQYF. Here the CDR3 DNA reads TGTGCCTGGAGTGGGGGACTAGCGGGAGGGCCTGATACGCAGTATTTT.

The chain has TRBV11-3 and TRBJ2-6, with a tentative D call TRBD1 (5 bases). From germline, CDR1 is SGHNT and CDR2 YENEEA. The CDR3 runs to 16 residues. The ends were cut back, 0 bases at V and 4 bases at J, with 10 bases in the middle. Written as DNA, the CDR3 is TGTGCCAGCAGCTTAGATGTAGGGGCCGGGGCCAACGTCCTGACTTTC. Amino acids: CASSLDVGAGANVLTF.

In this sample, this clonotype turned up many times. The CDR3 region is CASSELAGVVSPEQYF. CDR3 coding DNA: TGTGCCAGCAGTGAACTAGCGGGAGTTGTGTCGCCCGAGCAGTACTTC. V usage is TRBV6-1 and J usage is TRBJ2-7; 10 nucleotides line up with TRBD2. The germline V gene encodes CDR1 MNHNS and CDR2 SASEGT. The trim removed 2 bases at V and 6 bases at J, leaving 10 bases unmatched. The CDR3 is 16 amino acids.

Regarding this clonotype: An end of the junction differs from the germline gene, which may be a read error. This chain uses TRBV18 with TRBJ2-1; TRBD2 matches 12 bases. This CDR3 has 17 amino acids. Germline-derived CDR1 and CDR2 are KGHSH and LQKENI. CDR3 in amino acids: CASSPLTSGSFLGEQFF. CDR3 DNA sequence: TGTGCCAGCTCTCCACTGACTAGCGGGAGTTTTCTTGGTGAGCAGTTCTTC.